This T cell receptor beta chain was identified during a study of blood T cells in healthy people across ages. For the second PCR, which ran for about 6 to 11 cycles, a sample-barcoded 5' primer and a J-beta primer mix were used. Each CDR3 protein is one row after TCRdb ran MiXCR on the 5' RACE reads. Of about 1,500,000 distinct CDR3 sequences listed, over 25% are singletons. Only a few counts were recorded for this clonotype. No antigen is known for it. Germline V CDR1 and CDR2: DFQATT, SNEGSKA (reference sequence). The CDR3 covers 15 residues. The V segment lost 0 bases and the J segment 5 bases; nucleotides outside the gene matches: 6. Study-level results: Long-lived and aged donors differed, with more naive CD4+ cells and higher diversity in the long-lived. It was found that TCR beta diversity correlated strongly with the percentage of naive T cells.

The clonotype was recovered from a woman aged 30 to 39 in good health. Sequenced material: blood. J is TRBJ2-1 and V is TRBV20-1, with 8 bases matching TRBD2. CDR3 sequence reads: CSARDSGTPDNEQFF. As DNA, the CDR3 is TGCAGTGCTAGAGATAGCGGGACCCCCGACAATGAGCAGTTCTTC.